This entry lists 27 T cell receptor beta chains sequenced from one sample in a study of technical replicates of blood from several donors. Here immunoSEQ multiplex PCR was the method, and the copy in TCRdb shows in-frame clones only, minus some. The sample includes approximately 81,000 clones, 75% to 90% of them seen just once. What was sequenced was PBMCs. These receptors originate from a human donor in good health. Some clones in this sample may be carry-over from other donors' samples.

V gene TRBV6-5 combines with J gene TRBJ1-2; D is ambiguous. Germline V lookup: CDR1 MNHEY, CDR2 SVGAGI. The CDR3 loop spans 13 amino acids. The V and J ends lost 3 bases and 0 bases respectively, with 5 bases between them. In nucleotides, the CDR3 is TGTGCCAGCAGTTATCGGTCTAACTATGGCTACACCTTC. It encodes CASSYRSNYGYTF.

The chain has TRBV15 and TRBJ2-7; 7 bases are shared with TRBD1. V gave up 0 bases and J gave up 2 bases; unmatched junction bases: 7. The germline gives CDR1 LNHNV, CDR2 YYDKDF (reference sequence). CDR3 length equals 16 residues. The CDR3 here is CATSREIGTAPYEQYF. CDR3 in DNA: TGTGCCACCAGCAGAGAAATAGGGACAGCACCCTACGAGCAGTACTTC.

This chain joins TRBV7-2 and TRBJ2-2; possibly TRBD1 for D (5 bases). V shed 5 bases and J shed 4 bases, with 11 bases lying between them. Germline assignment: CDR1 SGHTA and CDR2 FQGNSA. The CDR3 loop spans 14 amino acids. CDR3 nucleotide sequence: TGTGCCAGCAGCACAGGACCTAGCACCGGGGAGCTGTTTTTT. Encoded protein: CASSTGPSTGELFF.

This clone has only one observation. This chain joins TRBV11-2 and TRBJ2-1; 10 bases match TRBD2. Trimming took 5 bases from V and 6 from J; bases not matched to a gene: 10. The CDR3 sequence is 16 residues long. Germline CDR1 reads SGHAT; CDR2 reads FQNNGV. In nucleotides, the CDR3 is TGTGCCAGCAGCCTGGGAGGGACTAGCGCTGGCAATGAGCAGTTCTTC. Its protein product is CASSLGGTSAGNEQFF. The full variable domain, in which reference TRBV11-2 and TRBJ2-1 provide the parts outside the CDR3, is EAGVAQSPRYKIIEKRQSVAFWCNPISGHATLYWYQQILGQGPKLLIQFQNNGVVDDSQLPKDRFSAERLKGVDSTLKIQPAKLEDSAVYLCASSLGGTSAGNEQFFGPGTRLTVL.

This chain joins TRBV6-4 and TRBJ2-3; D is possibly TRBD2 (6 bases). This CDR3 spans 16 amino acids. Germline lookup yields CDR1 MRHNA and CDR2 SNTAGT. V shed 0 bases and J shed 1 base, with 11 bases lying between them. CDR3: CASSDSVGGGTDTQYF. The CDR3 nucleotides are TGTGCCAGCAGTGACTCTGTGGGGGGAGGCACAGATACGCAGTATTTT.

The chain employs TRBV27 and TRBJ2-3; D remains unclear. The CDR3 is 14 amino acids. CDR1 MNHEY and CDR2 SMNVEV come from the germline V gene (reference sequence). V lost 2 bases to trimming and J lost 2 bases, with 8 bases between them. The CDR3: CASSLLPFTDTQYF. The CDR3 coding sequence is TGTGCCAGCAGTTTACTACCTTTCACAGATACGCAGTATTTT.

The CDR3 DNA sequence: TGTGCCAGCAGCGTAGCTCAAGGGGGAGGTCGACTAGCGTCAGATACGCAGTATTTT. This translates into CASSVAQGGGRLASDTQYF. The V and J genes are TRBV9 and TRBJ2-3; 8 nucleotides agree with TRBD2. The CDR3 runs to 19 residues. Germline trimming cut 0 bases from V and 4 bases from J; bases unmatched to any gene: 16. CDR1 and CDR2 from the germline V gene are SGDLS and YYNGEE.

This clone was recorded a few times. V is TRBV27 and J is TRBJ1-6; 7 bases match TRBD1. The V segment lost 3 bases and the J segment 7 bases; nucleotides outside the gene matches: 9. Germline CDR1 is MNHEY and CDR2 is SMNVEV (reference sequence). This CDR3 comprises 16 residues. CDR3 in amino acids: CASSLAPTGQNSPLHF. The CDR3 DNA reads TGTGCCAGCAGTTTGGCCCCGACAGGGCAGAATTCACCCCTCCACTTT.

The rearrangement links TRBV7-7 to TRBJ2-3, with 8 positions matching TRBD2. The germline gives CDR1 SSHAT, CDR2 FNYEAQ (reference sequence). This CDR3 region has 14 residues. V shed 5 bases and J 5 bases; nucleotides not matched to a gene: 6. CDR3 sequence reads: CASSPAGEGDTQYF. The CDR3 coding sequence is TGTGCCAGCAGCCCAGCGGGAGAGGGAGATACGCAGTATTTT.

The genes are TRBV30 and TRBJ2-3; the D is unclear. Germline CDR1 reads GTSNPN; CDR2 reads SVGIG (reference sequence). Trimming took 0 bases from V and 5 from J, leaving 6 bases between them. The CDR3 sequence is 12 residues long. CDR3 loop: CAWSVRRDTQYF. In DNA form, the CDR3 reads TGTGCCTGGAGTGTACGGAGAGATACGCAGTATTTT.

The CDR3 loop reads CASSLAGGANEQYF. In DNA, the CDR3 is TGCGCCAGCAGCTTGGCGGGTGGGGCTAACGAGCAGTACTTC. This chain uses TRBV5-1 with TRBJ2-7; maybe TRBD1 (5 bases). Per the germline V gene, CDR1 is SGHRS and CDR2 is YFSETQ. This CDR3 spans 14 amino acids. V gave up 0 bases and J gave up 5 bases, with 12 bases separating them.

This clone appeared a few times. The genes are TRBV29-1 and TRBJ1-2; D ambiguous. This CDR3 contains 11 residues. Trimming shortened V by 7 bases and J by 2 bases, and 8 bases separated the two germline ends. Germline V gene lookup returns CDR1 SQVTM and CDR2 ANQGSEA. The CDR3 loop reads CSGLENYGYTF. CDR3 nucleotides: TGCAGCGGACTCGAAAACTATGGCTACACCTTC.

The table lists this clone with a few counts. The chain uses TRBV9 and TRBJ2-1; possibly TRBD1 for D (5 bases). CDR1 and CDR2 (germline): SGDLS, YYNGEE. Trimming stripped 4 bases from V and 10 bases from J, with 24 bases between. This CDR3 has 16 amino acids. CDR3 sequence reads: CASSPRTSNSVGEQFF. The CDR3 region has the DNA TGTGCCAGCAGCCCCCGGACATCCAACTCGGTCGGGGAGCAGTTCTTC. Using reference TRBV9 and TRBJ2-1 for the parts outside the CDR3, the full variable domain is DSGVTQTPKHLITATGQRVTLRCSPRSGDLSVYWYQQSLDQGLQFLIQYYNGEERAKGNILERFSAQQFPDLHSELNLSSLELGDSALYFCASSPRTSNSVGEQFFGPGTRLTVL.

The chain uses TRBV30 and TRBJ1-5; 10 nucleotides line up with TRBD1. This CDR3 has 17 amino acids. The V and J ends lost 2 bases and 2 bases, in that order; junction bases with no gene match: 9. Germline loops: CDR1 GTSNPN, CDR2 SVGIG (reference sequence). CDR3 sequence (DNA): TGTGCCTGGAGTCGGAAGACAGGGGGCGATGGCAATCAGCCCCAGCATTTT. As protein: CAWSRKTGGDGNQPQHF.

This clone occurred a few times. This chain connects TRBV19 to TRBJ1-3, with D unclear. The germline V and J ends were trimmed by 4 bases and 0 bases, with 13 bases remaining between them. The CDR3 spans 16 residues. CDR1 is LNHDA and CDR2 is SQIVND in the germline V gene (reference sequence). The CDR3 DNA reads TGTGCCAGTAGTAAAGGACTCACGATCTCTGGAAACACCATATATTTT. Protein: CASSKGLTISGNTIYF.

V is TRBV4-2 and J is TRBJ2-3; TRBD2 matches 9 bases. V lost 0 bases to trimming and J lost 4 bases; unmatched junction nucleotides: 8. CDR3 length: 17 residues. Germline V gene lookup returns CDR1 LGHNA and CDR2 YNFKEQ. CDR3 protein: CASSQEASGGRADTQYF. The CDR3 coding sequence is TGTGCCAGCAGCCAAGAGGCGAGCGGGGGGCGGGCAGATACGCAGTATTTT.

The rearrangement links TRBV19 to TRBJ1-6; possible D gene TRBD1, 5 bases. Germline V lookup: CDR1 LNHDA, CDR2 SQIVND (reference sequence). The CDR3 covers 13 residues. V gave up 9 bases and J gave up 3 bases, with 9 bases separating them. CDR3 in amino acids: CASQDNYNSPLHF. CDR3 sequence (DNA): TGTGCCAGCCAGGACAACTATAATTCACCCCTCCACTTT.

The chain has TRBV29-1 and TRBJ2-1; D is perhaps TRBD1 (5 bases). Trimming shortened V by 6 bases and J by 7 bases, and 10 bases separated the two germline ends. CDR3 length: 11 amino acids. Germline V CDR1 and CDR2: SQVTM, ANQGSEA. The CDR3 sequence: CSVREKNEQFF. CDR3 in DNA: TGCAGCGTCAGGGAAAAGAATGAGCAGTTCTTC.

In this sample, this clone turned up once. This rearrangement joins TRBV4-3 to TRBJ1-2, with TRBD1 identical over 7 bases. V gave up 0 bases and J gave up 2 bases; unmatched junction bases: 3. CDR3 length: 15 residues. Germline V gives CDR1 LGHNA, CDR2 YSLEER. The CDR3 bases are TGCGCCAGCAGCCAAGATCTAGGGGGCAACTATGGCTACACCTTC. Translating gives CASSQDLGGNYGYTF.

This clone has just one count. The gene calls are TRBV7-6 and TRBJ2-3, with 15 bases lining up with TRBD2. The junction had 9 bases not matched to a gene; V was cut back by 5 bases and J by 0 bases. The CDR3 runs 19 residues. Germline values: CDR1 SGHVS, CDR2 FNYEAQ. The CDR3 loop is CASSKRPGLAGGSTDTQYF. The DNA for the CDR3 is TGTGCCAGCAGCAAACGTCCGGGACTAGCGGGGGGAAGCACAGATACGCAGTATTTT.

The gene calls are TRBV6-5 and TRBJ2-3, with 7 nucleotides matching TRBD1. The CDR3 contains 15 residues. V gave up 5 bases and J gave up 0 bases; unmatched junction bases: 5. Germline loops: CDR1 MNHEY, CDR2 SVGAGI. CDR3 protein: CASSRYRGSTDTQYF. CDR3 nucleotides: TGTGCCAGCAGTAGATACAGGGGAAGCACAGATACGCAGTATTTT.

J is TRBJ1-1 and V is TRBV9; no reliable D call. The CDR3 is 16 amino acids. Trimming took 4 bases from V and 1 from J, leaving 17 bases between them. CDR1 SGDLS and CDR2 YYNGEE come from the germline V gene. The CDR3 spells CASSPVGEGTNTEAFF. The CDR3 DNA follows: TGTGCCAGCAGCCCGGTGGGAGAGGGAACGAACACTGAAGCTTTCTTT.

CDR3 in amino acids: CASSYQAYRTGELFF. CDR3 bases: TGTGCCAGCAGCTACCAGGCCTACCGAACCGGGGAGCTGTTTTTT. V is TRBV5-5 and J is TRBJ2-2; D unclear. Trimming removed 3 bases from V and 5 bases from J, with 14 bases in between. The CDR3 totals 15 residues. Germline CDR1 and CDR2: SGHKS and YYEKEE (reference sequence).

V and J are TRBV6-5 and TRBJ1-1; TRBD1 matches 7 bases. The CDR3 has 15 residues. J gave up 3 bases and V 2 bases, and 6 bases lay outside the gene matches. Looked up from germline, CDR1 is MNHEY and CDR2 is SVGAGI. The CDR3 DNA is TGTGCCAGCAGTTACACCCGAGACAGGGACACTGAAGCTTTCTTT. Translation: CASSYTRDRDTEAFF.

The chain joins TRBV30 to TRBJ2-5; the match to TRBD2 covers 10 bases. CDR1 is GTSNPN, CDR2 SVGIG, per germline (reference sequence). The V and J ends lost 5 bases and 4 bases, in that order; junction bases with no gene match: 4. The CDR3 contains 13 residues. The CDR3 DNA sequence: TGTGCCTGGGACCTAGCGGGAGCAGAGACCCAGTACTTC. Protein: CAWDLAGAETQYF.

Written as DNA, the CDR3 is TGTGCCAGCAGCCATAGACAGGAGAGCTCCTACGAGCAGTACTTC. It encodes CASSHRQESSYEQYF. The V call is TRBV4-2, the J call TRBJ2-7; TRBD1 is a possible D gene (6 bases). The V end was cut by 3 bases, the J end by 0 bases, with 12 bases between. CDR3 size: 15 residues. Germline V gene lookup returns CDR1 LGHNA and CDR2 YNFKEQ.

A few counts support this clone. The CDR3 nucleotides read TGTGCCAGCAGGGCGGGACTAGCGGACTACAATGAGCAGTTCTTC. Encoded protein: CASRAGLADYNEQFF. This rearrangement joins TRBV2 to TRBJ2-1; 11 bases line up with TRBD2. The germline gives CDR1 SNHLY, CDR2 FYNNEI. V shed 6 bases, J shed 3 bases, and the junction held 4 bases outside the gene matches. This CDR3 contains 15 residues.